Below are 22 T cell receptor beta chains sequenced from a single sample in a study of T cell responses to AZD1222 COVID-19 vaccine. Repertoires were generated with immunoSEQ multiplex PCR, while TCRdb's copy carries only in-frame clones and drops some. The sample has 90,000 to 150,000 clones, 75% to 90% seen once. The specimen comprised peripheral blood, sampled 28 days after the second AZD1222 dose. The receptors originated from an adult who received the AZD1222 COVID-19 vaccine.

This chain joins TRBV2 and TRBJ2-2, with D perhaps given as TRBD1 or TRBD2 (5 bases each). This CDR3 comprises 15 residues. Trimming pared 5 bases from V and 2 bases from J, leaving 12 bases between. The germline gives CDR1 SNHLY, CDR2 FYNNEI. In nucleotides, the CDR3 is TGTGCCAGCAGTTCAACCGGGGCTAACACCGGGGAGCTGTTTTTT. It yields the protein CASSSTGANTGELFF.

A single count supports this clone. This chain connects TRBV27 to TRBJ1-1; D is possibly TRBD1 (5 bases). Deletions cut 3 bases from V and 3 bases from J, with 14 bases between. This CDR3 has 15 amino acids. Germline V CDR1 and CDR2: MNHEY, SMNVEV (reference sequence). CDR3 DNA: TGTGCCAGCAGTTTCCCCGACAGAATTTACACTGAAGCTTTCTTT. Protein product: CASSFPDRIYTEAFF.

Here the CDR3 DNA reads TGCGCCAGCAGCCAAGAAGAGAGGGGGCGCCGAGAAAAACTGTTTTTT. Translating gives CASSQEERGRREKLFF. The chain carries TRBV4-1 and TRBJ1-4; 7 nucleotides align to TRBD1. The CDR3 length is 16 residues. Unmatched junction bases numbered 9, after V lost 0 bases and J lost 8 bases. The V gene's germline CDR1 is MGHRA and CDR2 YSYEKL.

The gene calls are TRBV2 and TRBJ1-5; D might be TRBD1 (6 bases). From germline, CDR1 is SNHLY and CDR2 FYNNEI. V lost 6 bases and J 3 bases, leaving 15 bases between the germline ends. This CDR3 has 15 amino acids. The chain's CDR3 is CASRRTEADNQPQHF. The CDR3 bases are TGTGCCAGCAGGCGGACAGAAGCCGACAATCAGCCCCAGCATTTT.

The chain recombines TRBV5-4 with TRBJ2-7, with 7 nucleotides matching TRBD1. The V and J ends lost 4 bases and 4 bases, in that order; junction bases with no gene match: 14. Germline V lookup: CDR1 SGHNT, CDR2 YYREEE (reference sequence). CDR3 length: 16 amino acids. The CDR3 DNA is TGTGCCAGCAGCGCCTATACGGGACAGCGACTATACGAGCAGTACTTC. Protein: CASSAYTGQRLYEQYF.

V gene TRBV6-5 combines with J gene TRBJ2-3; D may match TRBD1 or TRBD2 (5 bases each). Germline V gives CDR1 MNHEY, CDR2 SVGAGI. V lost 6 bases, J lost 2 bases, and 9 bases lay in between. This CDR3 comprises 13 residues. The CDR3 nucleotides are TGTGCCAGCAGGTGGGACCACACAGATACGCAGTATTTT. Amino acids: CASRWDHTDTQYF.

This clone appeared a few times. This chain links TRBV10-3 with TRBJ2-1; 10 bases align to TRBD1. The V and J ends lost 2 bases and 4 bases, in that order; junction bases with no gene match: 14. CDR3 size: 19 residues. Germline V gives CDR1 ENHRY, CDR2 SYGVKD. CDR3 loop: CAISETPGQGSAGYNEQFF. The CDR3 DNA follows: TGTGCCATCAGTGAGACCCCGGGACAGGGGTCAGCGGGTTACAATGAGCAGTTCTTC.

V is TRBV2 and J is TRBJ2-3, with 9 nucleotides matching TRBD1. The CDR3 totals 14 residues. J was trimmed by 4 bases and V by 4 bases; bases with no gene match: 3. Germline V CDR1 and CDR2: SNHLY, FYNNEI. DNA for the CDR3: TGTGCCAGCAGTGTAACAGGGGGCTCAGATACGCAGTATTTT. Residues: CASSVTGGSDTQYF.

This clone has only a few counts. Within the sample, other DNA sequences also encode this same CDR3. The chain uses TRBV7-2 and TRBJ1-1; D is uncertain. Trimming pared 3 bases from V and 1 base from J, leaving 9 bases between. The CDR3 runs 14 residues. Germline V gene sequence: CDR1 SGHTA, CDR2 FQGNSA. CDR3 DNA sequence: TGTGCCAGCAGCTTGGCCGGTGGGAACACTGAAGCTTTCTTT. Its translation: CASSLAGGNTEAFF.

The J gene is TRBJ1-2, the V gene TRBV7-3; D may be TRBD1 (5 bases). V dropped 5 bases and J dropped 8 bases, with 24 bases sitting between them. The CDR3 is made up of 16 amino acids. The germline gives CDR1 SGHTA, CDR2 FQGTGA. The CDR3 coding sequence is TGTGCCAGCAGCGCGTACATCCCGGGACTGTTCCGAGGCTACACCTTC. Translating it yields CASSAYIPGLFRGYTF. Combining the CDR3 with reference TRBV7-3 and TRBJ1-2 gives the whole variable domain GAGVSQTPSNKVTEKGKYVELRCDPISGHTALYWYRQSLGQGPEFLIYFQGTGAADDSGLPNDRFFAVRPEGSVSTLKIQRTERGDSAVYLCASSAYIPGLFRGYTFGSGTRLTVV.

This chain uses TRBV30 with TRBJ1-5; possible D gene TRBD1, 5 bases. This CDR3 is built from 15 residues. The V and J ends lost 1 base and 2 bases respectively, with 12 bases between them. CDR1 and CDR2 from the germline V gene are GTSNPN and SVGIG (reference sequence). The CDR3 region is CAWSGGEVGNQPQHF. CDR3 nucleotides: TGTGCCTGGAGTGGAGGGGAAGTTGGCAATCAGCCCCAGCATTTT.

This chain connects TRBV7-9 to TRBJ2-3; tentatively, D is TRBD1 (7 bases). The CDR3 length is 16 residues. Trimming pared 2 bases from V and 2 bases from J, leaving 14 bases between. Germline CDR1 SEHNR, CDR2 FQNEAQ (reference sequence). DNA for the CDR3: TGTGCCAGCAGCTTACCGTCCAGGGGGGCCACAGATACGCAGTATTTT. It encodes CASSLPSRGATDTQYF.

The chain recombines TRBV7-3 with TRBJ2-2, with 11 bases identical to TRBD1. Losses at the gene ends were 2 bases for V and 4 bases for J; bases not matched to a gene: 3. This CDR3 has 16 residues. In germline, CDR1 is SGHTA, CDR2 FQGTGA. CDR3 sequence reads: CASSLGGTGGTGELFF. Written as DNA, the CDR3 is TGTGCCAGCAGCTTAGGAGGGACAGGGGGCACCGGGGAGCTGTTTTTT.

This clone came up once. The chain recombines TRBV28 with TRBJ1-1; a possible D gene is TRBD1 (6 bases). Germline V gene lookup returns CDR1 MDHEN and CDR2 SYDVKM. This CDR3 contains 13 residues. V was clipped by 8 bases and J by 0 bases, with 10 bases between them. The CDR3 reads CASLGQMNTEAFF. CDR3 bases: TGTGCCAGCCTCGGACAGATGAACACTGAAGCTTTCTTT.

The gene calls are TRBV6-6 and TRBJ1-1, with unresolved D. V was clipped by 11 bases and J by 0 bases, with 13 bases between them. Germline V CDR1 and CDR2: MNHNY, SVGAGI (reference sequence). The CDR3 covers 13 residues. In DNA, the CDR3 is TGTGCCCATACCCGTTCTATGAACACTGAAGCTTTCTTT. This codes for CAHTRSMNTEAFF.

The DNA for the CDR3 is TGTGCCAGCAGTTACAGGAAGGGCGGTTCCTACGAGCAGTACTTC. Translated: CASSYRKGGSYEQYF. This sequence joins TRBV6-5 and TRBJ2-7; D unclear. The CDR3 loop spans 15 amino acids. Between the trimmed V and J ends, which lost 2 bases and 1 base, there was a span of 12 bases. Germline assignment: CDR1 MNHEY and CDR2 SVGAGI.

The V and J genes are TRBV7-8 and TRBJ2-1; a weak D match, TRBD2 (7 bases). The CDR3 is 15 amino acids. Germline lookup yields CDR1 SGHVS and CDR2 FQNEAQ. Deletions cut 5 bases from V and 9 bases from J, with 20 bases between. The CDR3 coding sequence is TGTGCCAGCAGCACCCAGGGGAGGGCGGGTTTTGAGCAGTTCTTC. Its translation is CASSTQGRAGFEQFF.

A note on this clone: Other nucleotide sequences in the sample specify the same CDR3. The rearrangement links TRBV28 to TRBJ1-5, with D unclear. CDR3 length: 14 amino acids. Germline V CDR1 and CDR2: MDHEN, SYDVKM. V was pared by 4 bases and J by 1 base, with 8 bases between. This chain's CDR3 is CASSSPGSNQPQHF. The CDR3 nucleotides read TGTGCCAGCAGTTCCCCGGGAAGCAATCAGCCCCAGCATTTT.

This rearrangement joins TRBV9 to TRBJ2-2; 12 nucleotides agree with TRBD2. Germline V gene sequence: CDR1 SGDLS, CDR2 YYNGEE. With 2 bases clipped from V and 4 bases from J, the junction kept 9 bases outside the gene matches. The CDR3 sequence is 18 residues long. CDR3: CASSVLAGGPRGTGELFF. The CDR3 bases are TGTGCCAGCAGCGTTCTAGCGGGGGGGCCGCGCGGCACCGGGGAGCTGTTTTTT.

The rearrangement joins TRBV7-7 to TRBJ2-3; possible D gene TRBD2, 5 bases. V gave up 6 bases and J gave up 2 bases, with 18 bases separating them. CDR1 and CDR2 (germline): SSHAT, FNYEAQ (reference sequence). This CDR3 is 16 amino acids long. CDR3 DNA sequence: TGTGCCAGCAGACCCATCGGGAACCTAAACACAGATACGCAGTATTTT. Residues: CASRPIGNLNTDTQYF.

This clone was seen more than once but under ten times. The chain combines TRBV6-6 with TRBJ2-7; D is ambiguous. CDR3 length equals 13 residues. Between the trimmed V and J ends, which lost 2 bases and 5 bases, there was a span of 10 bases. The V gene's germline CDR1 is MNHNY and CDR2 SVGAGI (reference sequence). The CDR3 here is CASSYPGLNEQYF. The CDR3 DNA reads TGTGCCAGCAGTTACCCGGGTCTGAACGAGCAGTACTTC.

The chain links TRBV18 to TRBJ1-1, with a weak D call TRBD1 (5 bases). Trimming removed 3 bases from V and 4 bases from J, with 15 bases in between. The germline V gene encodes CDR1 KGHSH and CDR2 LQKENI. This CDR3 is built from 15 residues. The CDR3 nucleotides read TGTGCCAGCTCACCCCGGGCGGGGCTCGGCACTGAAGCTTTCTTT. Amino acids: CASSPRAGLGTEAFF.